The clone carrying this TCR beta chain occurred a few times. The length of the CDR3 is 18 residues. Germline lookup yields CDR1 MDHEN and CDR2 SYDVKM. Trimming left V 2 bases short and J 5 bases short, with 22 bases between. TCRdb's copy holds only in-frame clones and misses some; the assay was immunoSEQ multiplex PCR. The sample includes 130,000 to 150,000 clones, almost 90% of them seen just once. The data were taken from a study of blood T cell repertoires in COVID-19. In the study overall: The study drew acute and convalescent COVID-19 samples from the United States, Italy and Spain.

The sample comprised peripheral blood. This clonotype was obtained from a man in his fifties with active or convalescent COVID-19. This chain links TRBV28 with TRBJ1-5, with D possibly matching TRBD1 (5 bases). CDR3 amino acids: CASSLSTGLGSVDQPQHF. In nucleotides, the CDR3 is TGTGCCAGCAGTTTAAGTACAGGTTTGGGGTCTGTAGATCAGCCCCAGCATTTT.